This entry lists 9 T cell receptor beta chains sequenced from one sample in a study of blood T cells in healthy people across ages. Using a J-beta primer mix together with a sample-barcoded 5' primer, a second PCR was run for roughly 7 to 12 cycles. TCRdb re-called the 5' RACE reads with MiXCR, one entry per CDR3 protein. Here the sample spans around 1.5 million distinct CDR3 sequences, 59% being singletons. Input material: blood. All receptors come from a man in his late teens or twenties in good health.

This clonotype has more than one count but fewer than ten. This rearrangement joins TRBV12-3 or TRBV12-4 to TRBJ1-6, with D possibly matching TRBD1 (5 bases). The V and J ends lost 4 bases and 7 bases respectively, with 11 bases between them. This CDR3 contains 14 residues. The chain's CDR3 is CASSSRQPNSPLHF. Here the CDR3 DNA reads TGTGCCAGCAGTTCGCGACAGCCAAATTCACCCCTCCACTTT.

The chain employs TRBV20-1 and TRBJ1-2, with TRBD1 identical over 9 bases. The CDR3 loop spans 15 amino acids. Germline values: CDR1 DFQATT, CDR2 SNEGSKA (reference sequence). V lost 4 bases to trimming and J lost 5 bases; unmatched junction nucleotides: 11. The CDR3 loop is CSAKDNGQGNYGYTF. In DNA, the CDR3 is TGCAGTGCTAAGGACAATGGACAGGGGAATTATGGCTACACCTTC.

This clonotype has just a few counts. The chain carries TRBV12-3 or TRBV12-4 and TRBJ1-2; D ambiguous. This CDR3 has 18 residues. Deletions cut 3 bases from V and 8 bases from J, with 28 bases between. CDR3 in amino acids: CASSFDAPRKGRVEGYTF. The CDR3 DNA follows: TGTGCCAGCAGTTTTGATGCCCCTAGGAAGGGCCGGGTAGAGGGCTACACCTTC.

This chain connects TRBV29-1 to TRBJ2-3; 7 bases are a match to TRBD2. V lost 1 base, J lost 8 bases, and 6 bases stayed unmatched. The CDR3 runs to 13 residues. The germline V gene encodes CDR1 SQVTM and CDR2 ANQGSEA. CDR3 sequence reads: CSVEGGGLGTQYF. CDR3 nucleotides: TGCAGCGTTGAAGGGGGAGGGTTAGGTACGCAGTATTTT.

The rearrangement joins TRBV7-8 to TRBJ1-5; 7 positions agree with TRBD1. The junction had 9 bases not matched to a gene; V was cut back by 7 bases and J by 3 bases. The germline V gene has CDR1 SGHVS and CDR2 FQNEAQ. CDR3 length equals 15 residues. The CDR3 coding sequence is TGTGCCAGCACCCAACAGGGGAGGAACAATCAGCCCCAGCATTTT. This translates into CASTQQGRNNQPQHF. The whole variable domain, filled in from reference TRBV7-8 and TRBJ1-5, reads GAGVSQSPRYKVAKRGQDVALRCDPISGHVSLFWYQQALGQGPEFLTYFQNEAQLDKSGLPSDRFFAERPEGSVSTLKIQRTQQEDSAVYLCASTQQGRNNQPQHFGDGTRLSIL.

V is TRBV2 and J is TRBJ2-7; TRBD1 matches at 9 bases. The DNA end lines up better with TRBJ2-5; the J call may be wrong. From germline, CDR1 is SNHLY and CDR2 FYNNEI. The CDR3 sequence is 14 residues long. The CDR3 bases are TGTGCCAGCAATGGGGACAGGGAGGTACAGACCCAGTACTTC. This gives the protein CASNGDREVQTQYF.

The chain carries TRBV29-1 and TRBJ2-3; no definite D call. CDR3 length: 13 amino acids. Trimming left V 6 bases short and J 1 base short, with 11 bases between. CDR1 and CDR2 from the germline V gene are SQVTM and ANQGSEA. This chain's CDR3 is CSVHRYRTDTQYF. CDR3 sequence (DNA): TGCAGCGTACACCGTTACCGCACAGATACGCAGTATTTT.

This clonotype was observed a few times. The V call is TRBV15, the J call TRBJ2-1, with 10 bases identical to TRBD1. V lost 4 bases and J lost 7; bases outside the gene matches: 4. The length of the CDR3 is 14 residues. Germline CDR1 is LNHNV and CDR2 is YYDKDF (reference sequence). This chain's CDR3 is CATSKGQGINEQFF. The CDR3 DNA reads TGTGCCACCAGCAAGGGACAGGGGATTAATGAGCAGTTCTTC. Complete variable domain (other parts from reference TRBV15 and TRBJ2-1): DAMVIQNPRYQVTQFGKPVTLSCSQTLNHNVMYWYQQKSSQAPKLLFHYYDKDFNNEADTPDNFQSRRPNTSFCFLDIRSPGLGDTAMYLCATSKGQGINEQFFGPGTRLTVL.

This rearrangement joins TRBV7-9 to TRBJ1-2; possible D gene TRBD1, 5 bases. Germline loops: CDR1 SEHNR, CDR2 FQNEAQ (reference sequence). The CDR3 has 14 amino acids. Trimming stripped 9 bases from V and 5 bases from J, with 19 bases between. CDR3 in amino acids: CASTVDNSLYGYTF. For the CDR3, the DNA is TGTGCCAGTACGGTGGACAACTCCCTTTATGGCTACACCTTC.